One sample yielded the 32 T cell receptor beta chains listed below, sequenced in a study of T cells in Graves' hyperthyroidism and ophthalmopathy. TCR beta CDR3 sequences were amplified from RNA transcripts. HTBI primers drove first-round RT-PCR of the TCR CDR3. TCRdb processed the multiplex PCR reads anew with MiXCR; each CDR3 protein has one entry. The data contain 37,000 or so distinct CDR3 sequences, 40% to 60% of them singletons. The sample taken for sequencing was blood. These TCRs come from a man aged 40-49 years with Graves' ophthalmopathy.

This clonotype appeared many times. The chain is built from TRBV5-1 and TRBJ1-3, with 8 positions matching TRBD1. This CDR3 contains 17 residues. V dropped 4 bases and J dropped 1; count of bases not matched to a gene: 10. CDR1 SGHRS and CDR2 YFSETQ come from the germline V gene. This chain's CDR3 is CASSTQTGGVSGNTIYF. In DNA, the CDR3 is TGCGCCAGCAGCACCCAAACAGGGGGTGTTTCTGGAAACACCATATATTTT.

CDR3 amino acids: CASSSAGDYEQYF. The CDR3 nucleotides read TGTGCCAGCAGCTCGGCAGGGGACTACGAGCAGTACTTC. V usage is TRBV11-2 and J usage is TRBJ2-7, with D tentatively TRBD1 (6 bases). V was trimmed by 4 bases and J by 3 bases, leaving 10 bases between them. The CDR3 spans 13 residues. Germline-derived CDR1 and CDR2 are SGHAT and FQNNGV.

This clonotype has a count of ten or more. The V call is TRBV2, the J call TRBJ2-7; 14 bases map to TRBD2. Trimming removed 6 bases from V and 7 bases from J; junction bases left unmatched: 11. Looked up from germline, CDR1 is SNHLY and CDR2 is FYNNEI. The CDR3 has 16 amino acids. Here the CDR3 reads CASRRTSGGSFREQYF. CDR3 in DNA: TGTGCCAGCAGGCGGACTAGCGGGGGGTCCTTTCGGGAGCAGTACTTC. Together with reference TRBV2 and TRBJ2-7, the CDR3 gives the full variable domain: EPEVTQTPSHQVTQMGQEVILRCVPISNHLYFYWYRQILGQKVEFLVSFYNNEISEKSEIFDDQFSVERPDGSNFTLKIRSTKLEDSAMYFCASRRTSGGSFREQYFGPGTRLTVT.

The count of this clonotype is one. J is TRBJ2-7 and V is TRBV19, with D uncertain. This CDR3 spans 14 amino acids. Trimming stripped 3 bases from V and 0 bases from J, with 9 bases between. Germline CDR1 is LNHDA and CDR2 is SQIVND (reference sequence). CDR3 loop: CASSIGRSSYEQYF. DNA of the CDR3: TGTGCCAGTAGTATCGGCAGGTCCTCCTACGAGCAGTACTTC.

This clonotype turned up a few times. This may arise from a read error, as a much more abundant clone is one base away. This rearrangement joins TRBV28 to TRBJ2-7; 15 bases are a match to TRBD2. The CDR3 runs 18 residues. CDR1 and CDR2 (germline): MDHEN, SYDVKM. The CDR3 spells CASSPWTSGRAESYGQYF. CDR3 sequence (DNA): TGTGCCAGCAGTCCGTGGACTAGCGGGAGGGCCGAATCTTACGGGCAGTACTTC.

The chain carries TRBV12-5 and TRBJ2-3; 7 positions match TRBD2. This CDR3 has 19 residues. CDR1 and CDR2 from the germline V gene are LGHNT and FRNRAP. V trimming: 6 bases; J trimming: 2 bases; junction bases outside the gene matches: 20. The CDR3 DNA reads as TGTGCTAGTGGGACTAGCCTCAGCAGTTTGGTAGCGGCCACAGATACGCAGTATTTT. Residues: CASGTSLSSLVAATDTQYF.

To note about this clonotype: No conserved phenylalanine or tryptophan ends this CDR3, so it is likely a read error. The rearrangement joins TRBV12-3 or TRBV12-4 to TRBJ1-1, with D possibly being TRBD1 (6 bases). The CDR3 is made up of 14 amino acids. V was trimmed by 6 bases and J by 5 bases, leaving 16 bases between them. In nucleotides, the CDR3 is TGTGCCAGCAGCAGGGGCACCCGAGGGACTGAAGCTTTCCTT. Amino acid sequence: CASSRGTRGTEAFL.

The J gene is TRBJ2-3, the V gene TRBV20-1; tentatively, D is TRBD1 (6 bases). This CDR3 contains 17 residues. Germline V gene lookup returns CDR1 DFQATT and CDR2 SNEGSKA (reference sequence). Trimming pared 2 bases from V and 2 bases from J, leaving 20 bases between. The CDR3 reads CSARPSDSQPSTDTQYF. CDR3 nucleotides: TGCAGTGCTAGACCCTCGGACAGTCAGCCCTCCACAGATACGCAGTATTTT.

V gene TRBV5-4 combines with J gene TRBJ2-1, with TRBD2 matching 9 bases. Germline loops: CDR1 SGHNT, CDR2 YYREEE (reference sequence). V trimming: 2 bases; J trimming: 12 bases; junction bases outside the gene matches: 15. This CDR3 has 16 amino acids. CDR3 DNA: TGTGCCAGCAGCTTAAGGGCTAGCGGGACCTCGCCGTGGCAGTTCTTC. Translated, it gives CASSLRASGTSPWQFF. Supplemented by reference TRBV5-4 and TRBJ2-1, the full variable domain reads ETGVTQSPTHLIKTRGQQVTLRCSSQSGHNTVSWYQQALGQGPQFIFQYYREEENGRGNFPPRFSGLQFPNYSSELNVNALELDDSALYLCASSLRASGTSPWQFFGPGTRLTVL.

The genes are TRBV20-1 and TRBJ2-7, with 12 bases aligning to TRBD2. V gave up 0 bases and J gave up 5 bases; unmatched junction bases: 8. The length of the CDR3 is 16 residues. Looked up from germline, CDR1 is DFQATT and CDR2 is SNEGSKA (reference sequence). CDR3 coding DNA: TGCAGTGCTAGAGAGGGGCTAGCGGGAGGGTCCCACGAGCAGTACTTC. This translates into CSAREGLAGGSHEQYF.

In its sample, this clonotype was seen many times. The chain links TRBV5-1 to TRBJ2-7; 7 positions agree with TRBD2. Germline V gene sequence: CDR1 SGHRS, CDR2 YFSETQ. V was pared by 4 bases and J by 7 bases, with 14 bases of the junction left unmatched. This CDR3 comprises 15 residues. Here the CDR3 reads CASSPRAGDLGEQYF. DNA of the CDR3: TGCGCCAGCAGCCCCCGGGCGGGAGATTTGGGAGAGCAGTACTTC.

This sequence joins TRBV20-1 and TRBJ2-7, with TRBD1 matching over 7 bases. Per the germline V gene, CDR1 is DFQATT and CDR2 is SNEGSKA (reference sequence). V shed 1 base, J shed 6 bases, and the junction held 9 bases outside the gene matches. The CDR3 spans 14 residues. The CDR3 is CSARAATGSREQYF. DNA for the CDR3: TGCAGTGCTAGAGCTGCGACAGGGTCTCGCGAGCAGTACTTC.

V is TRBV25-1 and J is TRBJ2-7; D might be TRBD2 (6 bases). Deletions cut 5 bases from V and 4 bases from J, with 18 bases between. Germline V gives CDR1 MGHDK, CDR2 SYGVNS. This CDR3 region has 15 residues. Written as DNA, the CDR3 is TGTGCCAGCAGTATGATGCGGGGCGACAAGTACGAGCAGTACTTC. Translated: CASSMMRGDKYEQYF.

This clonotype was found many times. V is TRBV5-4 and J is TRBJ2-3, with 10 bases lining up with TRBD2. V trimming: 2 bases; J trimming: 2 bases; junction bases outside the gene matches: 5. The V gene's germline CDR1 is SGHNT and CDR2 YYREEE (reference sequence). The CDR3 consists of 16 residues. The DNA for the CDR3 is TGTGCCAGCAGCTTAGGGACTAGCGATAACACAGATACGCAGTATTTT. Its protein product is CASSLGTSDNTDTQYF.

The chain is built from TRBV7-2 and TRBJ1-4; D ambiguous. This CDR3 is 12 amino acids long. Trimming stripped 5 bases from V and 9 bases from J, with 10 bases between. Per the germline V gene, CDR1 is SGHTA and CDR2 is FQGNSA. The CDR3 sequence is CASSIQIQKLFF. CDR3 nucleotides: TGTGCCAGCAGCATACAGATCCAAAAACTGTTTTTT.

Written as DNA, the CDR3 is TGTGCCAGTAGCCGGGGGACAGCGTATGGCTACACCTTC. The encoded protein is CASSRGTAYGYTF. The V call is TRBV19, the J call TRBJ1-2, with 7 positions matching TRBD1. CDR1 is LNHDA, CDR2 SQIVND, per germline (reference sequence). The CDR3 is 13 amino acids. The J segment lost 5 bases and the V segment lost 6 bases, leaving 6 bases of the junction unmatched.

This rearrangement joins TRBV20-1 to TRBJ2-3; D might be TRBD1 (7 bases). The V end lost 2 bases, the J end lost 1 base, and 16 bases lay between the germline ends. Germline CDR1 and CDR2: DFQATT and SNEGSKA (reference sequence). This CDR3 is built from 16 residues. DNA of the CDR3: TGCAGTGCTAGACCATACCAGGGGGGCTGCACAGATACGCAGTATTTT. Encoded protein: CSARPYQGGCTDTQYF.

This chain links TRBV6-6 with TRBJ2-5, with D perhaps TRBD1 (5 bases). V gave up 4 bases and J gave up 2 bases, with 14 bases separating them. This CDR3 contains 15 residues. Germline V gene data show CDR1 as MNHNY and CDR2 as SVGAGI (reference sequence). CDR3 sequence: CASSLSRGRQETQYF. CDR3 DNA sequence: TGTGCCAGCAGTTTATCAAGGGGTCGGCAAGAGACCCAGTACTTC.

This clonotype was seen at least ten times. The chain employs TRBV12-3 or TRBV12-4 and TRBJ2-7, with 10 bases fitting TRBD2. Losses at the gene ends were 2 bases for V and 5 bases for J; bases not matched to a gene: 3. The CDR3 spans 14 residues. This CDR3 reads CASSLKREGDEQYF. The CDR3 region has the DNA TGTGCCAGCAGTTTAAAGCGGGAGGGCGACGAGCAGTACTTC.

The CDR3: CASSYSTAGETQYF. The CDR3 bases are TGTGCCAGCAGTTACTCCACAGCGGGAGAGACCCAGTACTTC. The chain recombines TRBV6-8 with TRBJ2-5, with TRBD2 as a possible D gene (6 bases). Germline V lookup: CDR1 MNHGY, CDR2 SAAAGT. CDR3 length equals 14 residues. V was cut by 0 bases and J by 4 bases, with 9 bases left in between.

V usage is TRBV5-4 and J usage is TRBJ2-2; possible D gene TRBD1, 5 bases. Germline CDR1 is SGHNT and CDR2 is YYREEE (reference sequence). CDR3 length equals 15 residues. V lost 0 bases and J lost 11, with 17 bases in between. This CDR3 is CASSLGVDNSGELFF. The CDR3 region has the DNA TGTGCCAGCAGCTTGGGGGTGGACAACTCGGGCGAGCTGTTTTTT.

This clonotype was observed at least ten times. The chain couples TRBV6-6 to TRBJ1-5; D uncertain. Germline V gene sequence: CDR1 MNHNY, CDR2 SVGAGI (reference sequence). CDR3 size: 12 residues. Trimming stripped 6 bases from V and 3 bases from J, with 6 bases between. In DNA, the CDR3 is TGTGCCAGCAGGAGGACCAATCAGCCCCAGCATTTT. Translation: CASRRTNQPQHF.

This rearrangement joins TRBV7-3 to TRBJ2-3, with D possibly being TRBD2 (6 bases). V dropped 6 bases and J dropped 13 bases, with 17 bases sitting between them. The CDR3 consists of 12 residues. The germline V gene encodes CDR1 SGHTA and CDR2 FQGTGA. The CDR3 DNA is TGTGCCAGCAGTCAATACGGGGGAAGGGAGTATTTT. This translates into CASSQYGGREYF.

This clonotype was observed at least ten times. V usage is TRBV7-9 and J usage is TRBJ2-5; D perhaps matches TRBD2 (6 bases). Trimming cost V 1 base and J 2 bases, with 14 bases left between them. Germline V CDR1 and CDR2: SEHNR, FQNEAQ (reference sequence). CDR3 length equals 16 residues. CDR3 sequence (DNA): TGTGCCAGCAGCTTAGGAGTAGCGGCCGCTCAAGAGACCCAGTACTTC. This codes for CASSLGVAAAQETQYF.

With respect to this clonotype: This CDR3 fails to terminate in the conserved phenylalanine or tryptophan, so it likely reflects a read error. The V call is TRBV6-1, the J call TRBJ1-2; a possible D gene is TRBD1 (5 bases). This CDR3 is 15 amino acids long. Germline CDR1 reads MNHNS; CDR2 reads SASEGT. The ends were cut back, 5 bases at V and 4 bases at J, with 17 bases in the middle. Here the CDR3 DNA reads TGTGCCAGCAGTTCCCGTCGGGGGTCCTTCTATGGCTACACCCTC. Translation gives CASSSRRGSFYGYTL.

This clonotype was picked up many times. This chain links TRBV2 with TRBJ2-7; 8 nucleotides agree with TRBD2. CDR1 SNHLY and CDR2 FYNNEI come from the germline V gene. This CDR3 region has 16 residues. V trimming: 8 bases; J trimming: 1 base; junction bases outside the gene matches: 13. CDR3 in DNA: TGTGCCAGCGGATCGGGGGGGGGTGGTAGGTCCTACGAGCAGTACTTC. Its protein is CASGSGGGGRSYEQYF.

The rearrangement joins TRBV20-1 to TRBJ2-7, with a possible D match to TRBD1 (6 bases). V lost 5 bases, J lost 6 bases, and 20 bases lay in between. The V gene's germline CDR1 is DFQATT and CDR2 SNEGSKA (reference sequence). The CDR3 loop spans 14 amino acids. Here the CDR3 reads CSAPRLVGGSEQYF. The CDR3 coding sequence is TGCAGTGCTCCTCGTTTGGTTGGGGGCTCCGAGCAGTACTTC.

This clonotype was picked up many times. This chain connects TRBV10-1 to TRBJ2-2; D might be TRBD1 (6 bases). The CDR3 length is 13 residues. Trimming pared 8 bases from V and 8 bases from J, leaving 15 bases between. Germline loops: CDR1 WNHNN, CDR2 SYGVQD (reference sequence). CDR3 sequence (DNA): TGCGCCAGCCCCAAAACAGGGTCTGGGGAGCTGTTTTTT. It specifies CASPKTGSGELFF.

The J gene is TRBJ2-7, the V gene TRBV10-3; 14 bases line up with TRBD2. CDR1 and CDR2 (germline): ENHRY, SYGVKD. With 4 bases clipped from V and 7 bases from J, the junction kept 3 bases outside the gene matches. The CDR3 totals 14 residues. The CDR3 here is CAISGGLAGAEQYF. DNA of the CDR3: TGTGCCATCAGTGGGGGACTAGCGGGAGCAGAGCAGTACTTC.

This clonotype was recorded at least ten times. The J gene is TRBJ1-2, the V gene TRBV19; 7 nucleotides line up with TRBD1. Trimming took 4 bases from V and 3 from J; bases not matched to a gene: 8. CDR1 is LNHDA and CDR2 is SQIVND in the germline V gene (reference sequence). The CDR3 loop spans 15 amino acids. CDR3 coding DNA: TGTGCCAGTAGTACTCCCAGGGGGGTCGACTATGGCTACACCTTC. Translated, it gives CASSTPRGVDYGYTF.

This clonotype is medium-sized (0.01 to 0.1%) within its sample. V is TRBV6-5 and J is TRBJ1-5; possible D gene TRBD1, 5 bases. With 5 bases removed from V and 5 bases from J, the gap between germline ends came to 16 bases. The CDR3 extends over 15 amino acids. CDR1 and CDR2 from the germline V gene are MNHEY and SVGAGI. The CDR3 DNA sequence: TGTGCCAGCAGTCCAGGCTCAGGGCAGCATCAGCCCCAGCATTTT. It specifies CASSPGSGQHQPQHF.

In its sample, this clonotype ranks as medium-sized. The chain uses TRBV9 and TRBJ1-6; D call uncertain. The CDR3 is made up of 14 amino acids. Deletions cut 3 bases from V and 4 bases from J, with 8 bases between. Germline CDR1 SGDLS, CDR2 YYNGEE. The DNA for the CDR3 is TGTGCCAGCAGCGCGTCAGTTTATAATTCACCCCTCCACTTT. It is translated as CASSASVYNSPLHF. The full variable domain, its missing parts supplied by reference TRBV9 and TRBJ1-6, is DSGVTQTPKHLITATGQRVTLRCSPRSGDLSVYWYQQSLDQGLQFLIQYYNGEERAKGNILERFSAQQFPDLHSELNLSSLELGDSALYFCASSASVYNSPLHFGNGTRLTVT.